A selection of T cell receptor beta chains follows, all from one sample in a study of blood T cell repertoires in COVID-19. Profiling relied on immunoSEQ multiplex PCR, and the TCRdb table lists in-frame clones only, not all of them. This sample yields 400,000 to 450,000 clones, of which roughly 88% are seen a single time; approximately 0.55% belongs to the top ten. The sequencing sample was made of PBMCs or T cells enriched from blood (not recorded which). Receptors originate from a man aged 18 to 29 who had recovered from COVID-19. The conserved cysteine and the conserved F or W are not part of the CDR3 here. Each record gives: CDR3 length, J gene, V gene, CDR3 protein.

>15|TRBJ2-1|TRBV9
ASSVGPKREWSNEQF
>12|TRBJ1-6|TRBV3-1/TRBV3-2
ASSQARSNSPLH
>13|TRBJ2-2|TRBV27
ASGKAGGLNGELF
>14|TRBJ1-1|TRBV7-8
ASSSGSGGVNTEAF
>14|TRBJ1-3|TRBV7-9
ASSLVEGVAGNTIY
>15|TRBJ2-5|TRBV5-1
ASSLGGTSGPQETQY
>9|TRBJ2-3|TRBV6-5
ASSYQDTQY
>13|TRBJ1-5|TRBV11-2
ASSLDGGSNQPQH
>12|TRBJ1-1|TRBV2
ASSPRVVDTEAF
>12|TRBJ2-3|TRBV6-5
ASKRDTGTDTQY
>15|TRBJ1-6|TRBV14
ASSQEPASRRDSPLH
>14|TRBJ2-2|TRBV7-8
ASRTGSGRLSGELF
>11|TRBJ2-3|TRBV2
ASNRDITDTQY
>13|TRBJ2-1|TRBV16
ASSRLTSGSNEQF
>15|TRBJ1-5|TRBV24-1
ATSDRIQDYSNQPQH
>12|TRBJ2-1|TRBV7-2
ASSLNIESNEQF
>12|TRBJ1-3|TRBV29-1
SVTGRNSGNTIY
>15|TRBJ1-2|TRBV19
ASNPRSPGTGLYGYT
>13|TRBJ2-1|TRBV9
ASSVGSVDSDEQF
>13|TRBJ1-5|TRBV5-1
ASSLGTGVGQPQH
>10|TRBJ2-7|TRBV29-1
SVDGMGDEQY
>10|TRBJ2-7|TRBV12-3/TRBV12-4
ASSYGVGEQY
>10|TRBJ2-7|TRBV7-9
ASSLGIDRAN
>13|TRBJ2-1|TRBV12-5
ASAPSTSVYNEQF
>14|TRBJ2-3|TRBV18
ASSPRTGVHTDTQY
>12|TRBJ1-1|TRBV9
ASSPGTGDTEAF
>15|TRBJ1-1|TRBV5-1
ASSLHQWGGSGAEAF
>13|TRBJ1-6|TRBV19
ASSGTGVINSPLH
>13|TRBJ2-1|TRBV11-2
ASSSGTKLNNEQF
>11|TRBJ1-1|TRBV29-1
SVSGQAQTEAF
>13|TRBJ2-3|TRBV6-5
ASDINSGGTDTQY
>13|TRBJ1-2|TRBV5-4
ASSQGEPVNYGYT
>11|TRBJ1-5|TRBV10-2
ATTQGQHQPQH
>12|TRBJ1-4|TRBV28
ASRWGEVGEKLF
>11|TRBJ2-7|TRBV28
ASSDRGPYEQY
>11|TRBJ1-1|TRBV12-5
ASGLRTGDEAF
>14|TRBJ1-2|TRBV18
ASSPAGTGGGGGYT
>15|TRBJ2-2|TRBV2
ASSRTSGDTNTGELF
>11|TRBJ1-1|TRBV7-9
ASIRGVNTEAF
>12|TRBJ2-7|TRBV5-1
ASSVGQGAYEQY
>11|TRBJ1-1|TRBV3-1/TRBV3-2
ASSRRGNTEAF
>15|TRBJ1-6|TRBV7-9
ASSLAQGAAYNSPLH
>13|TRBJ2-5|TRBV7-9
ASSLGARGQETQY
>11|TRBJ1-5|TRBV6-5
AIGTGSLQPQH
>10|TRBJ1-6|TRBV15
ATSMSNSPLH
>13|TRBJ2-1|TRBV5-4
ASSLNSGRENEQF
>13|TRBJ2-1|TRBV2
ASDLWDRGDNEQF
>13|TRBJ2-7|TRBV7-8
ASSPRTGITYEQY
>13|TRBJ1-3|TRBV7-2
ASSLGAGSGNTIY
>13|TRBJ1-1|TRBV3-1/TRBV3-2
ASSPGNDRNTEAF
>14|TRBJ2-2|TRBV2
ASREQGVSRTGELF
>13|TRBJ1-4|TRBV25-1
ASSATGPRGEKLF
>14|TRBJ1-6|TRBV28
ASSLPRGQGNSPLH
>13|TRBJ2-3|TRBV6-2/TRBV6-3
ASSYFGQRGDTQY